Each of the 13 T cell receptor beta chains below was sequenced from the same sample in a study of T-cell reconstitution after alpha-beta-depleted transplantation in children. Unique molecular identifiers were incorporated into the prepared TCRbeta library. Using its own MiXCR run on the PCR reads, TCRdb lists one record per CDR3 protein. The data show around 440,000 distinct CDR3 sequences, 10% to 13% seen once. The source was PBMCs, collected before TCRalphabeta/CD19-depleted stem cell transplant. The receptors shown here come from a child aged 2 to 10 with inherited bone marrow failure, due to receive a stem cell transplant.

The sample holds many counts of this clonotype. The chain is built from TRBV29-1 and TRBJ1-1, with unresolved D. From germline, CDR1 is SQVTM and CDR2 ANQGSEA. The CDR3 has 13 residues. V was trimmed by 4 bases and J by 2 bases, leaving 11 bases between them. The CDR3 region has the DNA TGCAGCGTTGGCCGAAAGCTAAACACTGAAGCTTTCTTT. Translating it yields CSVGRKLNTEAFF.

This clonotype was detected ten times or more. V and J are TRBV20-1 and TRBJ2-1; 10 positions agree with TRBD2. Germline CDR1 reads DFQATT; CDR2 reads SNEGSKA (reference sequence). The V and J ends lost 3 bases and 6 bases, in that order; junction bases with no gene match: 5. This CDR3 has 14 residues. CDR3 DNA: TGCAGTGCTAGCGAGGCTAGCGGGAGCAATGAGCAGTTCTTC. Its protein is CSASEASGSNEQFF.

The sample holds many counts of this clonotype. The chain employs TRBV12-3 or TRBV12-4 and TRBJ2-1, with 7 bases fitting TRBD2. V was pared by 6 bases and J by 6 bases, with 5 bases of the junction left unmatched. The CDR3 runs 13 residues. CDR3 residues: CASSPGLTNEQFF. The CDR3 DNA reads TGTGCCAGCAGCCCGGGACTAACCAATGAGCAGTTCTTC.

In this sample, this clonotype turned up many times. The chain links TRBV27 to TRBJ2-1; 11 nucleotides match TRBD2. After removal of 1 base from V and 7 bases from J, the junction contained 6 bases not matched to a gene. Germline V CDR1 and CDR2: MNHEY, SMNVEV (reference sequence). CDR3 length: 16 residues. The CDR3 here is CASSLFPRLAGNEQFF. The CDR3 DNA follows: TGTGCCAGCAGTTTATTCCCAAGACTAGCGGGAAATGAGCAGTTCTTC.

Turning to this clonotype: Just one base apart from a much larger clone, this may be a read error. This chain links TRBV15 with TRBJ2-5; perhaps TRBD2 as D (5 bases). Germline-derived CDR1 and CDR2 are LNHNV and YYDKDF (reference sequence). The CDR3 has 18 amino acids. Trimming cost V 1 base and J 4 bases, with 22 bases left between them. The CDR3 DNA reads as TGTGCCACCAGCAGAGGACCCAATACGCCAGCGGCACGAGAGACCCAGTACTTC. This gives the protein CATSRGPNTPAARETQYF.

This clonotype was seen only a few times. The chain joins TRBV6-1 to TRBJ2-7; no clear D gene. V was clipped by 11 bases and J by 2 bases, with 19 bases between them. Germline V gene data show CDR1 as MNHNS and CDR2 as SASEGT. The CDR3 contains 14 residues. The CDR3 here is CASASILTPYEQYF. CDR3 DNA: TGTGCCTCAGCCTCAATACTTACTCCCTACGAGCAGTACTTC.

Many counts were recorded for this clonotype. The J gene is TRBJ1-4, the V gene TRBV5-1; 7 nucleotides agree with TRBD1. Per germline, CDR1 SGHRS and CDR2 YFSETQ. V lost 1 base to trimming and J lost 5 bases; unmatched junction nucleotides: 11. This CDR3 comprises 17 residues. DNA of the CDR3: TGCGCCAGCAGCTTGAACCTTCCGACAGGGCGAAATGAAAAACTGTTTTTT. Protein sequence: CASSLNLPTGRNEKLFF.

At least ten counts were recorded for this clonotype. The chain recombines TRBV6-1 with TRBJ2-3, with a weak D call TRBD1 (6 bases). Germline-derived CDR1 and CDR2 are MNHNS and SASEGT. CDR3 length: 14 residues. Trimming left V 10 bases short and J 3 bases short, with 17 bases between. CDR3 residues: CATARGQGTDTQYF. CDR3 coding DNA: TGTGCCACCGCCAGGGGCCAGGGAACAGATACGCAGTATTTT.

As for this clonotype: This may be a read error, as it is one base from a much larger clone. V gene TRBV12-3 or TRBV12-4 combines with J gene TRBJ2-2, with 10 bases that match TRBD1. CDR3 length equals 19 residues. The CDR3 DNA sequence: TGTGCCATCAGTCCACCATTCGGACGACAGGGGGCTATGTCCGGGGAGCTGTTTTTT. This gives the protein CAISPPFGRQGAMSGELFF.

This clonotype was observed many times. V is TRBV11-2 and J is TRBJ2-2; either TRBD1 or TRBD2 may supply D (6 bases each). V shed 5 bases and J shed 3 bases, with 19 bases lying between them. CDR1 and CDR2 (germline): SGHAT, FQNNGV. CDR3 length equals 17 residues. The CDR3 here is CASSPRVGGSDTGELFF. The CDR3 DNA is TGTGCCAGCAGCCCCCGGGTGGGGGGCTCAGACACCGGGGAGCTGTTTTTT.

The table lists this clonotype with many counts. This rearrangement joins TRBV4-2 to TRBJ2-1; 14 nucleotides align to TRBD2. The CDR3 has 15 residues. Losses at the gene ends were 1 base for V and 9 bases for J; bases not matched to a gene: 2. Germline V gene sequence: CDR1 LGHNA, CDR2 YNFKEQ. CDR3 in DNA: TGTGCCAGCAGCCAAGGGACTAGCGGGAGGAGTGAGCAGTTCTTC. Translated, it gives CASSQGTSGRSEQFF.

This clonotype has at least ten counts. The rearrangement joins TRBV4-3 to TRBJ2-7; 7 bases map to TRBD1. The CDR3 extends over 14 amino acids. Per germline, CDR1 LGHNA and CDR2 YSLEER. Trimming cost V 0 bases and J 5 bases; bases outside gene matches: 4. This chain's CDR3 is CASSQDQGVNEQYF. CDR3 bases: TGCGCCAGCAGCCAAGACCAGGGGGTAAACGAGCAGTACTTC.

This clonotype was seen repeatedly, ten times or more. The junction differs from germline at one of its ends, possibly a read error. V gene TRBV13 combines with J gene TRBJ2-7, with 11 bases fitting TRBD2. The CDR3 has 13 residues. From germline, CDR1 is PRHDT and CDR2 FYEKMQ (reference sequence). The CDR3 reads CASSLAGGYVQYF. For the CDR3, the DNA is TGTGCCAGCAGTTTAGCGGGAGGGTATGTGCAGTACTTC.